Listed here are 28 T cell receptor beta chains from one sample, sequenced in a study of human CD8 memory T cell subsets. Generation of TCR beta libraries used UMI-labeled 5' RACE. TCRdb reprocessed the 5' RACE reads; each CDR3 protein has one entry and no DNA is given. Its table lists thousands of distinct CDR3 sequences. With exhausted-like traits, TPEX cells were early memory CD8+ T cells that were CCR7+ PD-1+ TIGIT+. The sequencing input was CD8+ T cells from PBMCs. These receptors were collected from a human donor in good health.

The gene calls are TRBV19 and TRBJ2-7; the D call from TCRdb, TRBD2, cannot be confirmed without DNA. Germline loops: CDR1 LNHDA, CDR2 SQIVND (reference sequence). This CDR3 has 13 amino acids. This CDR3 is CASSLAGLYEQYF. Supplemented by reference TRBV19 and TRBJ2-7, the full variable domain reads DGGITQSPKYLFRKEGQNVTLSCEQNLNHDAMYWYRQDPGQGLRLIYYSQIVNDFQKGDIAEGYSVSREKKESFPLTVTSAQKNPTAFYLCASSLAGLYEQYFGPGTRLTVT.

The rearrangement joins TRBV5-6 to TRBJ1-2. Germline CDR1 SGHDT, CDR2 YYEEEE. The CDR3 consists of 13 residues. The CDR3 here is CASSLMQDYGYTF.

The chain employs TRBV25-1 and TRBJ1-3; TCRdb returns TRBD1, unconfirmable since there is no DNA. From germline, CDR1 is MGHDK and CDR2 SYGVNS. CDR3 length equals 19 residues. The CDR3: CASSEWAEAAASSGNTIYF.

The genes are TRBV9 and TRBJ1-1; TCRdb names TRBD1, which stays unverified in the absence of DNA. In germline, CDR1 is SGDLS, CDR2 YYNGEE. CDR3 length equals 18 residues. CDR3 residues: CASSVGTRSGTVNTEAFF.

The chain recombines TRBV19 with TRBJ2-3; TCRdb proposes TRBD1, but this gene call is untestable without DNA. This CDR3 has 14 residues. The germline CDR1 and CDR2 sequences are LNHDA and SQIVND (reference sequence). The CDR3 is CASRMAGYTDTQYF.

This clonotype is deemed medium-sized by its frequency. The chain combines TRBV29-1 with TRBJ1-1; TCRdb proposes TRBD1, but this gene call is untestable without DNA. Per germline, CDR1 SQVTM and CDR2 ANQGSEA. This CDR3 has 12 residues. The CDR3 region is CSVGTGGAEAFF. The full variable domain, its missing parts supplied by reference TRBV29-1 and TRBJ1-1, is SAVISQKPSRDICQRGTSLTIQCQVDSQVTMMFWYRQQPGQSLTLIATANQGSEATYESGFVIDKFPISRPNLTFSTLTVSNMSPEDSSIYLCSVGTGGAEAFFGQGTRLTVV.

V gene TRBV20-1 combines with J gene TRBJ2-2; the TRBD1 assignment by TCRdb is unverifiable without DNA. Germline CDR1 is DFQATT and CDR2 is SNEGSKA (reference sequence). The CDR3 has 13 amino acids. The CDR3 loop reads CSADREDTGELFF.

The chain has TRBV12-3 or TRBV12-4 and TRBJ2-3; TCRdb calls TRBD1, which cannot be checked without DNA. The CDR3 runs to 14 residues. The CDR3 protein is CASRDRGGTDTQYF.

The V gene is TRBV2, the J gene TRBJ2-1; TCRdb's D gene call, TRBD2, goes unchecked for lack of DNA. The germline CDR1 and CDR2 sequences are SNHLY and FYNNEI. The CDR3 loop spans 14 amino acids. CDR3 protein: CASMPSSGYHEQFF.

The chain couples TRBV7-2 to TRBJ2-5; TCRdb indicates TRBD1, and absent DNA this call remains unverified. Germline lookup yields CDR1 SGHTA and CDR2 FQGNSA. This CDR3 has 16 residues. CDR3: CASSLSGVQGQETQYF.

The chain recombines TRBV19 with TRBJ2-2; TCRdb returns TRBD2, unconfirmable since there is no DNA. CDR1 and CDR2 (germline): LNHDA, SQIVND (reference sequence). This CDR3 comprises 18 residues. CDR3: CASSIDWRLAGNTGELFF.

The gene calls are TRBV20-1 and TRBJ1-2; TCRdb's D call of TRBD1 is untestable without DNA. The CDR3 spans 13 residues. The germline CDR1 and CDR2 sequences are DFQATT and SNEGSKA (reference sequence). Here the CDR3 reads CSAPNRDSYGYTF.

The J gene is TRBJ2-7, the V gene TRBV7-9; the TCRdb call, TRBD1, lacks DNA for checking. The CDR3 totals 13 residues. Germline loops: CDR1 SEHNR, CDR2 FQNEAQ (reference sequence). CDR3 protein: CASSTQTGAEQYF. The whole variable domain, filled in from reference TRBV7-9 and TRBJ2-7, reads DTGVSQNPRHKITKRGQNVTFRCDPISEHNRLYWYRQTLGQGPEFLTYFQNEAQLEKSRLLSDRFSAERPKGSFSTLEIQRTEQGDSAMYLCASSTQTGAEQYFGPGTRLTVT.

In terms of frequency, this clonotype is medium-sized (0.01 to 0.1%). This chain connects TRBV7-6 to TRBJ1-6; absent DNA, TCRdb's TRBD1 call cannot be checked. The CDR3 is made up of 16 amino acids. The V gene's germline CDR1 is SGHVS and CDR2 FNYEAQ. The CDR3 spells CASSLGGDVYNSPLHF. The whole variable domain, remainder taken from reference TRBV7-6 and TRBJ1-6, is GAGVSQSPRYKVTKRGQDVALRCDPISGHVSLYWYRQALGQGPEFLTYFNYEAQQDKSGLPNDRFSAERPEGSISTLTIQRTEQRDSAMYRCASSLGGDVYNSPLHFGNGTRLTVT.

The rearrangement uses TRBV7-7 and TRBJ2-2; TCRdb's assignment of TRBD1 cannot be checked, as there is no DNA. CDR1 is SSHAT and CDR2 is FNYEAQ in the germline V gene (reference sequence). The CDR3 consists of 15 residues. The CDR3 is CASSPRDSGDGELFF.

V is TRBV7-3 and J is TRBJ2-1; lacking DNA, the TRBD2 call made by TCRdb goes unchecked. CDR3 length equals 14 residues. Germline lookup yields CDR1 SGHTA and CDR2 FQGTGA. CDR3 residues: CASSVGTTNNEQFF.

V gene TRBV14 combines with J gene TRBJ2-1. Per germline, CDR1 SGHDN and CDR2 FVKESK. The CDR3 has 13 residues. CDR3 in amino acids: CASSQLQYNEQFF. The full variable domain, its missing parts supplied by reference TRBV14 and TRBJ2-1, is EAGVTQFPSHSVIEKGQTVTLRCDPISGHDNLYWYRRVMGKEIKFLLHFVKESKQDESGMPNNRFLAERTGGTYSTLKVQPAELEDSGVYFCASSQLQYNEQFFGPGTRLTVL.

This sequence joins TRBV24-1 and TRBJ2-2. Germline CDR1 KGHDR, CDR2 SFDVKD. The CDR3 totals 15 residues. The CDR3 loop is CATSDRWQATGELFF.

This rearrangement joins TRBV5-6 to TRBJ1-1. Germline loops: CDR1 SGHDT, CDR2 YYEEEE. The CDR3 has 13 amino acids. The CDR3 loop reads CASSLGASWGAFF.

The V and J genes are TRBV4-2 and TRBJ1-4. Looked up from germline, CDR1 is LGHNA and CDR2 is YNFKEQ. The CDR3 is 13 amino acids. The CDR3 reads CASSLGTSEKLFF.

Measured by frequency, this clonotype is medium-sized. This chain links TRBV27 with TRBJ2-7; the D call of TRBD1 rests on TCRdb alone, since no DNA is present to check it. Germline V lookup: CDR1 MNHEY, CDR2 SMNVEV (reference sequence). The CDR3 totals 14 residues. This CDR3 is CASSSPLISYEQYF.

The chain employs TRBV29-1 and TRBJ2-7. Per the germline V gene, CDR1 is SQVTM and CDR2 is ANQGSEA. This CDR3 has 13 residues. The CDR3 loop is CSVEGGEFNEQYF.

The V and J genes are TRBV20-1 and TRBJ2-7. The CDR3 runs 14 residues. In germline, CDR1 is DFQATT, CDR2 SNEGSKA (reference sequence). CDR3 amino acids: CSARLGYFEYEQYF.

The chain uses TRBV7-2 and TRBJ2-2. Germline CDR1 and CDR2: SGHTA and FQGNSA. This CDR3 has 13 amino acids. The chain's CDR3 is CASSSTNTGELFF.

The chain employs TRBV7-3 and TRBJ1-5. CDR1 is SGHTA and CDR2 is FQGTGA in the germline V gene. The CDR3 length is 14 residues. This CDR3 reads CASSFTGTATAQHF.

The chain carries TRBV4-3 and TRBJ1-1. The CDR3 totals 17 residues. CDR1 and CDR2 from the germline V gene are LGHNA and YSLEER. The CDR3 loop is CASSQDEARYMNTEAFF.

The chain links TRBV19 to TRBJ2-1; absent DNA, TCRdb's TRBD2 call cannot be checked. CDR1 is LNHDA, CDR2 SQIVND, per germline (reference sequence). The CDR3 covers 15 residues. CDR3 sequence: CASRLQGPLPNEQFF.

The V and J genes are TRBV5-5 and TRBJ1-1; TCRdb reports TRBD1, a call that lacks DNA to check it against. CDR3 length equals 14 residues. Germline CDR1 SGHKS, CDR2 YYEKEE (reference sequence). The CDR3 region is CASSLGTRNTEAFF.